This T cell receptor (beta chain) originates from a study of T-cell memory formation after mild COVID-19. General study results and limits: Clonal second-wave expansions that peaked on day 37 had unconfirmed SARS-CoV-2 specificity.

V was trimmed by 4 bases and J by 4 bases, leaving 13 bases between them. Germline V lookup: CDR1 MNHNS, CDR2 SASEGT. The CDR3 is 14 amino acids. TCRdb passed the 5' RACE reads through MiXCR, listing each CDR3 protein once. The table records roughly 450,000 distinct CDR3 sequences, 15% to 20% of them present only once. This clonotype was seen a handful of times. Its antigen remains unidentified. The clonotype was recovered from an adult woman who had mild COVID-19 (a few samples of this study predate the infection). Cell type and time point are not known. The sample consisted of PBMCs or a T cell subset sorted from them (not recorded which). The V and J genes are TRBV6-1 and TRBJ1-2; the D is unclear. The CDR3 sequence: CASSGRIAIYGYTF. CDR3 sequence (DNA): TGTGCCAGCAGTGGCAGGATCGCTATCTATGGCTACACCTTC.